This T cell receptor (beta chain) was profiled in a study of cytomegalovirus exposure and HLA in healthy donors. About this clone itself: Its specificity is unknown.

The method was immunoSEQ multiplex PCR; TCRdb's version includes in-frame clones alone and lacks a portion of them. The repertoire holds more than 110,000 clones, with around 88% as singletons. Trimming took 2 bases from V and 0 from J, leaving 10 bases between them. This CDR3 spans 16 amino acids. In germline, CDR1 is LGHNA, CDR2 YNFKEQ. General study results and limits: Altogether, 150 or so TCR beta chains were recorded as cytomegalovirus-associated. Rarity held for most TCR sequences, but there were some public TCRs that occurred in many donors.

The TCR was taken from a woman under 30 in good health and CMV-seropositive. The sequenced material came from PBMCs. This chain uses TRBV4-2 with TRBJ1-4; D uncertain. CDR3 DNA sequence: TGTGCCAGCAGCCAAAATATGCGGGCAACTAATGAAAAACTGTTTTTT. Translation gives CASSQNMRATNEKLFF.